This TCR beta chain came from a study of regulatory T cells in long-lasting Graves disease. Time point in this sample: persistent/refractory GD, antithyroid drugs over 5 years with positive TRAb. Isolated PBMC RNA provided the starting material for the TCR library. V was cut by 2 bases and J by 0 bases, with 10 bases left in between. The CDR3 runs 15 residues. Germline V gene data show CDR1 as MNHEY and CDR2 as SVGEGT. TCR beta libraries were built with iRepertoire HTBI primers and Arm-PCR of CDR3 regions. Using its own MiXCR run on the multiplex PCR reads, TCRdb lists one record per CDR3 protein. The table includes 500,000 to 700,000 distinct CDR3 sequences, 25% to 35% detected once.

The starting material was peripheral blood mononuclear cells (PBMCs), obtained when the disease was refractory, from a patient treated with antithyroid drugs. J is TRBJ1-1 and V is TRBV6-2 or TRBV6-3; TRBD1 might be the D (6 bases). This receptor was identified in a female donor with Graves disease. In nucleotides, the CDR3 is TGTGCCAGCAGTTACGGACAGCTTGTGAACACTGAAGCTTTCTTT. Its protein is CASSYGQLVNTEAFF.